Given below is one T cell receptor beta chain in context. This specimen comes from a study of blood T cell repertoires in COVID-19. Study-wide background: Material from acute and convalescent COVID-19 was sourced from the United States, Italy and Spain.

Per the original methods: Amplifying reference gene primers gave estimates of nucleated cell counts. Sequencing used immunoSEQ multiplex PCR; TCRdb keeps in-frame clones, though not all of them. That table gives V, J and clone size, and the DNA gave D and trimming. The sample lists approximately 300,000 clones, about 89% occurring once. This TCR came from a man younger than 40 with acute or convalescent COVID-19. The sequencing input was peripheral blood.

The CDR3 protein is CASRGGSSDQPQHF. The CDR3 coding sequence is TGTGCCTCGAGGGGGGGATCAAGCGATCAGCCCCAGCATTTT. The gene calls are TRBV30 and TRBJ1-5; D possibly corresponds to TRBD1 (6 bases). Trimming cost V 7 bases and J 5 bases, with 18 bases left between them. Germline loops: CDR1 GTSNPN, CDR2 SVGIG (reference sequence). The CDR3 totals 14 residues.